Following are 23 T cell receptor beta chains from one sample sequenced in a study of response to subunit inactivated influenza vaccine. MiXCR, run by TCRdb on the RT-PCR reads, gives a single entry per CDR3 protein. This sample has 750,000 to 850,000 distinct CDR3 sequences, with around 18% found just once. The sample was PBMCs from blood, taken more than 4 days after vaccination. These receptors all stem from a middle-aged man who received an inactivated influenza vaccine.

The J gene is TRBJ2-1, the V gene TRBV4-1, with D uncertain. The CDR3 is 12 residues long. Trimming took 1 base from V and 8 from J, leaving 6 bases between them. In germline, CDR1 is MGHRA, CDR2 YSYEKL. The CDR3 loop is CASSQVGYEQFF. The CDR3 coding sequence is TGCGCCAGCAGCCAAGTGGGATATGAGCAGTTCTTC.

This clonotype came up many times. The chain carries TRBV6-2 or TRBV6-3 and TRBJ2-7; D remains unclear. V dropped 0 bases and J dropped 6 bases, with 3 bases sitting between them. Germline V lookup: CDR1 MNHEY, CDR2 SVGEGT. The CDR3 sequence is 11 residues long. The CDR3 loop is CASSYSSEQYF. The CDR3 nucleotides are TGTGCCAGCAGTTACTCTAGCGAGCAGTACTTC.

The V gene is TRBV6-2 or TRBV6-3, the J gene TRBJ2-1, with 14 positions matching TRBD2. The CDR3 spans 16 residues. Looked up from germline, CDR1 is MNHEY and CDR2 is SVGEGT. J gave up 9 bases and V 6 bases, and 10 bases lay outside the gene matches. Written as DNA, the CDR3 is TGTGCCAGCAGAGCCGGGACTAGCGGGAGAGTTGCTGAGCAGTTCTTC. It specifies CASRAGTSGRVAEQFF.

The rearrangement uses TRBV6-1 and TRBJ2-6; 7 bases match TRBD2. Germline values: CDR1 MNHNS, CDR2 SASEGT. Trimming removed 7 bases from V and 2 bases from J; junction bases left unmatched: 5. The CDR3 is 15 amino acids. CDR3 sequence (DNA): TGTGCCAGCACAATCGGACTAGCTGGGGCCAACGTCCTGACTTTC. Amino acids: CASTIGLAGANVLTF.

Only a few counts were recorded for this clonotype. The CDR3 DNA is TGTGCCAGCAGCTCGACCCCCGGGGCCCTTTCCTACGAGCAGTACTTC. This encodes CASSSTPGALSYEQYF. J is TRBJ2-7 and V is TRBV7-9, with D perhaps matching TRBD1 or TRBD2 (5 bases each). The V gene's germline CDR1 is SEHNR and CDR2 FQNEAQ (reference sequence). This CDR3 is built from 16 residues. The V end was cut by 4 bases, the J end by 1 base, with 17 bases between.

V and J are TRBV7-2 and TRBJ1-4, with TRBD1 matching over 9 bases. The V gene end was trimmed by 5 bases and the J gene end by 5 bases; junction bases not matched to a gene: 6. Per germline, CDR1 SGHTA and CDR2 FQGNSA. The CDR3 extends over 15 amino acids. The CDR3 sequence is CASSPAGQGNEKLFF. Written as DNA, the CDR3 is TGTGCCAGCAGCCCGGCGGGACAGGGAAATGAAAAACTGTTTTTT.

The chain recombines TRBV29-1 with TRBJ2-5; 8 bases match TRBD1. V shed 6 bases and J 5 bases; nucleotides not matched to a gene: 11. The CDR3 totals 14 residues. Germline V CDR1 and CDR2: SQVTM, ANQGSEA. CDR3 protein: CSVFHRGFQETQYF. The DNA of the CDR3 is TGCAGCGTGTTTCACAGGGGGTTCCAGGAGACCCAGTACTTC.

The chain combines TRBV10-3 with TRBJ2-2; D gene ambiguous. Germline loops: CDR1 ENHRY, CDR2 SYGVKD. V was pared by 6 bases and J by 5 bases, with 7 bases between. This CDR3 has 12 amino acids. The CDR3 coding sequence is TGTGCCATCAGCGACCCGACCGGGGAGCTGTTTTTT. It encodes CAISDPTGELFF.

The chain couples TRBV5-1 to TRBJ2-2; D might be TRBD1 or TRBD2, each matching 5 bases. From germline, CDR1 is SGHRS and CDR2 YFSETQ. The V gene lost 4 bases and the J gene lost 7 bases, with 8 bases spanning the gap. This CDR3 spans 12 amino acids. Here the CDR3 DNA reads TGCGCCAGCAGCGGGGACCGCGGGGAGCTGTTTTTT. Translation gives CASSGDRGELFF.

The gene calls are TRBV7-9 and TRBJ2-7; unclear D gene. Germline V gives CDR1 SEHNR, CDR2 FQNEAQ (reference sequence). CDR3 length: 12 residues. The V end lost 4 bases, the J end lost 6 bases, and 10 bases lay between the germline ends. The CDR3 DNA sequence: TGTGCCAGCAGCTCCGGGCCTCTCGAGCAGTACTTC. This translates into CASSSGPLEQYF.

This clonotype was detected only a few times. This sequence joins TRBV20-1 and TRBJ2-3; D is ambiguous. There are 11 residues in the CDR3. Looked up from germline, CDR1 is DFQATT and CDR2 is SNEGSKA (reference sequence). The CDR3 DNA reads as TGCAGCGCCTATCCGGCAGATACGCAGTATTTT. This codes for CSAYPADTQYF.

The chain links TRBV5-5 to TRBJ2-2, with D hard to call. CDR1 and CDR2 (germline): SGHKS, YYEKEE (reference sequence). The CDR3 is made up of 15 amino acids. Trimming pared 1 base from V and 2 bases from J, leaving 9 bases between. The CDR3 DNA reads TGTGCCAGCAGCTTGCTGGTGGATAACACCGGGGAGCTGTTTTTT. This codes for CASSLLVDNTGELFF.

This clonotype was seen more than once but under ten times. The chain employs TRBV11-2 and TRBJ1-2, with 9 bases that match TRBD1. The germline V gene has CDR1 SGHAT and CDR2 FQNNGV. The CDR3 extends over 14 amino acids. With V trimmed by 6 bases and J by 4 bases, 6 bases remained unmatched. DNA for the CDR3: TGTGCCAGCAGAAGAACAGGGGGCATCTATGGCTACACCTTC. It is translated as CASRRTGGIYGYTF.

This chain joins TRBV11-3 and TRBJ2-3; TRBD2 agrees at 8 bases. V lost 5 bases, J lost 2 bases, and 6 bases stayed unmatched. Germline CDR1 is SGHNT and CDR2 is YENEEA. The CDR3 sequence is 15 residues long. The CDR3 nucleotides read TGTGCCAGCAGCCCAGGACTAGCCCCCACAGATACGCAGTATTTT. Its protein product is CASSPGLAPTDTQYF.

In this sample, this clonotype turned up many times. The germline gene is not matched at one end of the junction; a read error may be the cause. The V and J genes are TRBV5-1 and TRBJ2-5; 9 positions agree with TRBD2. CDR1 is SGHRS, CDR2 YFSETQ, per germline. The CDR3 covers 15 residues. The CDR3 sequence is CASSLVLAGQETQYF. DNA of the CDR3: TGTGCCAGCAGCTTAGTCCTAGCGGGACAAGAGACCCAGTACTTC.

The chain couples TRBV13 to TRBJ1-2; the match to TRBD1 covers 7 bases. The CDR3 runs to 15 residues. Trimming cost V 4 bases and J 8 bases; bases outside gene matches: 13. CDR1 and CDR2 (germline): PRHDT, FYEKMQ (reference sequence). The CDR3 sequence: CASSSRGLTRGGYTF. DNA of the CDR3: TGTGCCAGCAGCTCCCGGGGCTTAACCAGGGGGGGCTACACCTTC.

This clonotype was recorded many times. The J gene is TRBJ2-1, the V gene TRBV10-3; 8 nucleotides agree with TRBD1. The CDR3 spans 14 residues. Germline trimming cut 4 bases from V and 7 bases from J; bases unmatched to any gene: 6. Germline assignment: CDR1 ENHRY and CDR2 SYGVKD. The CDR3 nucleotides read TGTGCCATCAGTGGGACAGGGACGGGGAATGAGCAGTTCTTC. This codes for CAISGTGTGNEQFF.

This clonotype was seen a few times. The chain joins TRBV20-1 to TRBJ2-1; maybe TRBD2 (5 bases). V was pared by 0 bases and J by 9 bases, with 6 bases between. CDR3 size: 11 residues. CDR1 DFQATT and CDR2 SNEGSKA come from the germline V gene (reference sequence). The CDR3 DNA is TGCAGTGCTAGAGAGGGGAGTGAGCAGTTCTTC. It encodes CSAREGSEQFF.

V is TRBV10-3 and J is TRBJ1-2, with no clear D. CDR1 and CDR2 from the germline V gene are ENHRY and SYGVKD. The ends were cut back, 3 bases at V and 4 bases at J, with 12 bases in the middle. The CDR3 spans 14 residues. The CDR3 sequence is CAISESAATYGYTF. CDR3 DNA: TGTGCCATCAGTGAATCAGCAGCTACCTATGGCTACACCTTC.

This clonotype was counted between two and nine times. The J gene is TRBJ1-2, the V gene TRBV29-1; 10 nucleotides line up with TRBD1. Germline V CDR1 and CDR2: SQVTM, ANQGSEA. The ends lost 8 bases at V and 10 bases at J; junction bases unmatched: 10. This CDR3 contains 12 residues. CDR3 in DNA: TGCAGCTTTTGGACAGGGGGGCCCTCCTACACCTTC. Translating it yields CSFWTGGPSYTF.

This clonotype was counted only a few times. The V call is TRBV7-9, the J call TRBJ2-4, with 12 bases lining up with TRBD2. The CDR3 has 17 amino acids. In germline, CDR1 is SEHNR, CDR2 FQNEAQ (reference sequence). After removal of 4 bases from V and 1 base from J, the junction contained 5 bases not matched to a gene. The CDR3 sequence: CASSSLAGGYAKNIQYF. The CDR3 DNA sequence: TGTGCCAGCAGCTCCCTAGCGGGAGGGTATGCCAAAAACATTCAGTACTTC.

This clonotype was seen only a few times. The V call is TRBV20-1, the J call TRBJ2-1, with 7 bases that match TRBD1. The V gene's germline CDR1 is DFQATT and CDR2 SNEGSKA (reference sequence). V dropped 5 bases and J dropped 6; count of bases not matched to a gene: 7. This CDR3 is built from 13 residues. The CDR3 sequence: CSAFNRGSNEQFF. The CDR3 nucleotides are TGCAGTGCTTTTAACAGGGGTTCCAATGAGCAGTTCTTC.

The chain links TRBV6-2 or TRBV6-3 to TRBJ1-1; D ambiguous. The CDR3 loop spans 13 amino acids. Trimming shortened V by 1 base and J by 2 bases, and 5 bases separated the two germline ends. The germline V gene encodes CDR1 MNHEY and CDR2 SVGEGT. The CDR3 coding sequence is TGTGCCAGCAGTTACTGGAGTAACACTGAAGCTTTCTTT. It is translated as CASSYWSNTEAFF.